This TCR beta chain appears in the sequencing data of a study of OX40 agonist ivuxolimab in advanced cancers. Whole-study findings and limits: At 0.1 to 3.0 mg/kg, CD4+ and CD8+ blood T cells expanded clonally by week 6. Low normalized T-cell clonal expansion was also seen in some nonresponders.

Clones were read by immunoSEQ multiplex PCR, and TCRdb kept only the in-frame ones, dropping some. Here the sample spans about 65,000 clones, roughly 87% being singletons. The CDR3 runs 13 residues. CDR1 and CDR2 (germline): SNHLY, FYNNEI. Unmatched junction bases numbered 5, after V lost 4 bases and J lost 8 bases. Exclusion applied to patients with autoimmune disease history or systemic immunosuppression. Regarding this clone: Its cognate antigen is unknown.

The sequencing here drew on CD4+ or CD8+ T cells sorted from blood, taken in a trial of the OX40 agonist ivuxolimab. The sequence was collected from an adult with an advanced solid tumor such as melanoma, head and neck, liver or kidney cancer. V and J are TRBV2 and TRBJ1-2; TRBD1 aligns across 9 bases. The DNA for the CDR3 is TGTGCCAGCAGTGCGGGACAGGGATACGGCTACACCTTC. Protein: CASSAGQGYGYTF.